Listed here is a single T cell receptor beta chain. This sample is part of a study of T cell changes during pregnancy in multiple sclerosis. The method was immunoSEQ multiplex PCR; TCRdb's version includes in-frame clones alone and lacks a portion of them. The top ten clones hold just under 2% of a sample with tens of thousands of clones, roughly 92% of them seen once. The CDR3 has 12 residues. Germline CDR1 and CDR2: MDHEN and SYDVKM. Trimming took off 3 bases at V and 5 bases at J, with 4 bases between the two ends. Sample: peripheral blood, taken in the third trimester of pregnancy. This clonotype was sampled from a female donor in good health, enrolled as a control in a pregnancy study. The chain recombines TRBV28 with TRBJ2-2; D remains unclear. CDR3 DNA sequence: TGTGCCAGCAGTTTCGGGACCGGGGAGCTGTTTTTT. It codes for CASSFGTGELFF.